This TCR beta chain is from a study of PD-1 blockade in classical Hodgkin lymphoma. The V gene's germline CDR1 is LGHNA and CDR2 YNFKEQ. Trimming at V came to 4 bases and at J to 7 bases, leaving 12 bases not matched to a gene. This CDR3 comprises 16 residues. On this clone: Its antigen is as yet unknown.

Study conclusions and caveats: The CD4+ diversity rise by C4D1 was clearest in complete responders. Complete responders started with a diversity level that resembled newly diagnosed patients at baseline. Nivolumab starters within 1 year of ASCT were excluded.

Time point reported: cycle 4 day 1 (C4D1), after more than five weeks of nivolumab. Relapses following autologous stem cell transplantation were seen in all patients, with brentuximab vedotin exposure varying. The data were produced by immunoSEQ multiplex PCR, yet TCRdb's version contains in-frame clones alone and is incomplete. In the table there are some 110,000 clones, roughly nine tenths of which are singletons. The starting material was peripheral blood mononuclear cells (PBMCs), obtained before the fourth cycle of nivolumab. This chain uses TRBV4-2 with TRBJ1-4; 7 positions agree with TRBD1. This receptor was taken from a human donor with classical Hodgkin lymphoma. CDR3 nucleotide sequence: TGTGCCAGCAGCCGGGGTCAACAGGGGATAGGTGAAAAACTGTTTTTT. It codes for CASSRGQQGIGEKLFF.